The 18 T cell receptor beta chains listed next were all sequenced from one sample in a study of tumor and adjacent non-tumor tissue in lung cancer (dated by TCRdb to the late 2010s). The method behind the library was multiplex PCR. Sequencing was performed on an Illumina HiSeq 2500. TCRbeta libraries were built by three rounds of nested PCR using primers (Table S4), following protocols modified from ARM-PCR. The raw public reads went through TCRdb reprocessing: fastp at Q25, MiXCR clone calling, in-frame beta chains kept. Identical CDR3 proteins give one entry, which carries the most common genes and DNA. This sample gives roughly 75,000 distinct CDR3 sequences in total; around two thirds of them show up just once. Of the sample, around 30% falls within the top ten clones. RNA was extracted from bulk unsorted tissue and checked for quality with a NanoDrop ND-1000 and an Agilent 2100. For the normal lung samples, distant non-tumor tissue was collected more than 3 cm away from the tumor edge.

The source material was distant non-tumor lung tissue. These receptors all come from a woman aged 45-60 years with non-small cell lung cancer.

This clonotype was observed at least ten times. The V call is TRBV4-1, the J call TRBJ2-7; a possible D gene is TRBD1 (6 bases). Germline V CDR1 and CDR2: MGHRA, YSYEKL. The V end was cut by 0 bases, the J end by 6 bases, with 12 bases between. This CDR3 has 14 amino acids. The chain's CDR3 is CASSQEGGMGEQYF. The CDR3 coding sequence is TGCGCCAGCAGCCAAGAAGGGGGAATGGGCGAGCAGTACTTC.

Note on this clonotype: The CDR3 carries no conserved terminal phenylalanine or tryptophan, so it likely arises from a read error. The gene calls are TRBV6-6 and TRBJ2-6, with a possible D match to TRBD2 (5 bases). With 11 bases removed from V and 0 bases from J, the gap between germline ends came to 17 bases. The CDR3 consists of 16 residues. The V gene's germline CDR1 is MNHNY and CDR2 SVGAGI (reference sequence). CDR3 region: CACTKEACSGANVLTL. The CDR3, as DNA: TGTGCCTGCACCAAGGAGGCGTGCTCTGGGGCCAACGTCCTGACTCTC.

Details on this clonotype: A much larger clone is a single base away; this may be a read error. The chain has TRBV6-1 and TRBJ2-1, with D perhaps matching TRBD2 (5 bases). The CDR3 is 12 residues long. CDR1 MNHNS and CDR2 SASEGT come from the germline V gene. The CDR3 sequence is CASTLPSGEKFF. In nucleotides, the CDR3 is TGTGCCAGCACCCTACCCAGCGGTGAGAAGTTCTTC.

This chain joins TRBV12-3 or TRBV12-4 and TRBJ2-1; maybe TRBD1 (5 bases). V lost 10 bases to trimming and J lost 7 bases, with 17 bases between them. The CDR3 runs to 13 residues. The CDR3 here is CATRVAEYNEQFF. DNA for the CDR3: TGTGCCACCAGGGTGGCAGAGTATAATGAGCAGTTCTTC.

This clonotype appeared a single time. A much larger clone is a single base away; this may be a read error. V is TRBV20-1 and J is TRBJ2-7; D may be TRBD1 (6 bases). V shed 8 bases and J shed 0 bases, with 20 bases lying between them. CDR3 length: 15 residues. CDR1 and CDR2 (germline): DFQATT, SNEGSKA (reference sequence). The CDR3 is CSTDRSHTPSYEQYF. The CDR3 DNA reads TGCAGTACTGACAGGAGTCACACGCCCTCCTACGAGCAGTACTTC.

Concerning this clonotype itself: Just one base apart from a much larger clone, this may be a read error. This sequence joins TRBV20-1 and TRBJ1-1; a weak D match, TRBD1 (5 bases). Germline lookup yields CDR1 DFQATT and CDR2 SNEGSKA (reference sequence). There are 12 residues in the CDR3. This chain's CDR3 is CTASWGDTEAFF. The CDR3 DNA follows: TGCACTGCTAGCTGGGGGGACACTGAAGCTTTCTTT.

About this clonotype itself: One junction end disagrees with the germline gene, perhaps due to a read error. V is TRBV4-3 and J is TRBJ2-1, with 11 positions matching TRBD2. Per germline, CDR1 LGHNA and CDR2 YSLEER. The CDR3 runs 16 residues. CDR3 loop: CTSSQGYISGRVSGFF. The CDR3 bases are TGCACCAGCAGCCAAGGATACATTAGCGGGAGGGTTAGCGGGTTCTTC.

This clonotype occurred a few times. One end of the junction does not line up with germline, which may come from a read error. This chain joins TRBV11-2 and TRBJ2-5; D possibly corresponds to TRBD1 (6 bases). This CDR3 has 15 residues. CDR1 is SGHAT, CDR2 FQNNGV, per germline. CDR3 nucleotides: TGTGTCAGCAGCTTAGTTCGACAGGCCCCGATCGCCCAGTACTTT. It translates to CVSSLVRQAPIAQYF.

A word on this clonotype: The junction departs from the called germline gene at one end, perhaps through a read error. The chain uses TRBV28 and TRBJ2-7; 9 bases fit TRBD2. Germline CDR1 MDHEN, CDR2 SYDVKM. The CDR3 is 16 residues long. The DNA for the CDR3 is TGTGCCAGCAGTTCGGCGGGAGGGGCCGTGGCCTACGAGCACTATTTC. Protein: CASSSAGGAVAYEHYF.

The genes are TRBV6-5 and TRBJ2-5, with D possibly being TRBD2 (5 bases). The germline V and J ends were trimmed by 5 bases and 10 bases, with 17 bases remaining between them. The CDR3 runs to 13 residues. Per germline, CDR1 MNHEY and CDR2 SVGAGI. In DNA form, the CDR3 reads TGTGCCAGCAGTAGTAGCGAGAGTCAGATCCAGTACTTC. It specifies CASSSSESQIQYF.

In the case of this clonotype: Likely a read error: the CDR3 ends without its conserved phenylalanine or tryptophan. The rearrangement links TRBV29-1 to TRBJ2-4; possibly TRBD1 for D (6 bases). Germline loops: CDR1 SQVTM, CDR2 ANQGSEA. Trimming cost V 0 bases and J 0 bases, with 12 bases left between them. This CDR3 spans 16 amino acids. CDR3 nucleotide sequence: TGCAGCGTTGAAGAGGGACACCAAATAGCCAAAAACATTCAGTACATC. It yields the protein CSVEEGHQIAKNIQYI.

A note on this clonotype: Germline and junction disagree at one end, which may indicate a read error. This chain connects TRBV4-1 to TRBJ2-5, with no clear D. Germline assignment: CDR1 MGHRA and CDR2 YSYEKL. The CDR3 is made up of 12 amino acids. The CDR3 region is CAISQDRVTQYF. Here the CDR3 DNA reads TGCGCCATCAGCCAAGATAGGGTGACCCAGTACTTC.

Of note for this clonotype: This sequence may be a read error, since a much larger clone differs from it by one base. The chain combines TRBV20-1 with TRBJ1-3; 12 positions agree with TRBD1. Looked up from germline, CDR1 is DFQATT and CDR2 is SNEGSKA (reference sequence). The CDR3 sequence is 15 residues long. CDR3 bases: TGCAGTGCTAGAGGGCTGGGACAGGGGGCAAACAGCATATATTTT. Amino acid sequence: CSARGLGQGANSIYF.

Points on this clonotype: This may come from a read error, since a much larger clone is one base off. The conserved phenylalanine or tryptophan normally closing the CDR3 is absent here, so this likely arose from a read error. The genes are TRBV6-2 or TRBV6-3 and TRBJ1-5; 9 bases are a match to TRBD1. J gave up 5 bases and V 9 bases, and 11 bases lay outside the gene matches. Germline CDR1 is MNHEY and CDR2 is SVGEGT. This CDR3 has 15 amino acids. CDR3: CASASRGQGYQPQHV. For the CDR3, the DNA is TGTGCCAGTGCGAGCCGGGGACAGGGTTATCAGCCCCAGCATGTT.

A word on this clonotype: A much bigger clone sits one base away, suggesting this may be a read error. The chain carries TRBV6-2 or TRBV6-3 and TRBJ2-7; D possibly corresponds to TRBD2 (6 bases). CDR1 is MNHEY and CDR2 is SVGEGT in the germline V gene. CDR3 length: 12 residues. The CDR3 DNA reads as TGTACCAGCAGTTACGGGCCGGAGGGTCAGTACTTC. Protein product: CTSSYGPEGQYF.

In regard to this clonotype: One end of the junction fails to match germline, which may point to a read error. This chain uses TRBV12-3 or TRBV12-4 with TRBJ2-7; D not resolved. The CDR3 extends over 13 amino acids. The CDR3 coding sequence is TGTGCCAGCAGTCGGGCGAAACCCTACGAGGAGTACTTC. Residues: CASSRAKPYEEYF.

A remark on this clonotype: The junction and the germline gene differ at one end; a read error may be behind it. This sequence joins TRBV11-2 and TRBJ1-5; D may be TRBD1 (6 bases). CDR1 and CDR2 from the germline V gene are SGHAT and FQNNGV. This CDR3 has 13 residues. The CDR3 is CTSSEDRNQPQPF. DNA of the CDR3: TGTACCAGTAGCGAAGACAGGAACCAGCCCCAGCCTTTT.

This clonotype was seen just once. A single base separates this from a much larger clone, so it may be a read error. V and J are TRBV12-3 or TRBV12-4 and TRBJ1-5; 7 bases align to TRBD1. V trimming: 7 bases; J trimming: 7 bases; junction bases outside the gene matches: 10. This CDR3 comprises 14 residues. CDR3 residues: CASNLFRGEQPQHF. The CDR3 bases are TGTGCCAGCAATTTGTTCAGGGGGGAACAGCCCCAGCATTTT.